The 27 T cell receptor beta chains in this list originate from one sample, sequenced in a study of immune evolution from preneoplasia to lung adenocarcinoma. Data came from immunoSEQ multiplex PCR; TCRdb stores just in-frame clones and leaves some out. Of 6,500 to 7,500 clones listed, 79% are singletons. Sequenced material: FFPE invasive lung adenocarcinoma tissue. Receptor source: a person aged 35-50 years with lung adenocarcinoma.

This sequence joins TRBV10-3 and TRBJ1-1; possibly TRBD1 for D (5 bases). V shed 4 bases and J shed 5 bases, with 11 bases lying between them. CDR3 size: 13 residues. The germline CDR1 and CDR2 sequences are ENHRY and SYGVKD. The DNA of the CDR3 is TGTGCCATCAGTGGGGGGGTTCAAACTGAAGCTTTCTTT. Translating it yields CAISGGVQTEAFF.

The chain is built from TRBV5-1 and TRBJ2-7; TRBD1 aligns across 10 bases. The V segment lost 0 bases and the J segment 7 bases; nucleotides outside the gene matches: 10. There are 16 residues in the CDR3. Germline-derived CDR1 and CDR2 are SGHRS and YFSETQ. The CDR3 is CASSLASGTGEREQYF. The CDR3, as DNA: TGCGCCAGCAGCTTGGCTTCCGGGACAGGGGAAAGGGAGCAGTACTTC.

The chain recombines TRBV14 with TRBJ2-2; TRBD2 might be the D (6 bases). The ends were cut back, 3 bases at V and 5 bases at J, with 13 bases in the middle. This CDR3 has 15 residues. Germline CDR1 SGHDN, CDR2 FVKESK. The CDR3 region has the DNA TGTGCCAGCAGCCATATCGGGAGTGGTACCGGGGAGCTGTTTTTT. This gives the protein CASSHIGSGTGELFF.

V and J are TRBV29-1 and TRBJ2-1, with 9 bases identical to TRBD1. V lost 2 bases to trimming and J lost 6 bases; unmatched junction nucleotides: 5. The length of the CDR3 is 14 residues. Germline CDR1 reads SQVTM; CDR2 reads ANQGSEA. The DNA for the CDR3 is TGCAGCGTTGAAACAGGGGGCTTTATCAATGAGCAGTTCTTC. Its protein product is CSVETGGFINEQFF.

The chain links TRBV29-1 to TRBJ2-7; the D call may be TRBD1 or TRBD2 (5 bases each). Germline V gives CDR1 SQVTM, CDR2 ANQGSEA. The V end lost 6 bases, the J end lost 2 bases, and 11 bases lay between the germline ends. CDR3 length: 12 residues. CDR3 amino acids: CSVRDATYEQYF. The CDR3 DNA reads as TGCAGCGTCCGGGACGCCACCTACGAGCAGTACTTC.

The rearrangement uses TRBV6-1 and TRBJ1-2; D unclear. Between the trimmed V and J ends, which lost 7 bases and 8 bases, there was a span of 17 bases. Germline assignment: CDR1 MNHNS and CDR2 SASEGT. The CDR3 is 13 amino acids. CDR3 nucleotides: TGTGCCAGCACTTTACCCATGGACGGCGGCTACACCTTC. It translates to CASTLPMDGGYTF.

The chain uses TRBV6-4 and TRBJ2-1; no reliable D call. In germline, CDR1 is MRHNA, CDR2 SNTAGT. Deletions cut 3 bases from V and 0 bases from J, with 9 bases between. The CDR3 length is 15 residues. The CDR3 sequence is CASSDGIVSYNEQFF. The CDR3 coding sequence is TGTGCCAGCAGTGATGGGATCGTCTCCTACAATGAGCAGTTCTTC.

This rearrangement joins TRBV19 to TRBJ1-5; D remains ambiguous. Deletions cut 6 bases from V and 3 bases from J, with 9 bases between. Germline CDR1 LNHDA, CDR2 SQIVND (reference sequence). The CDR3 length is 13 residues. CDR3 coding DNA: TGTGCCAGTAGGGTACAGCACAATCAGCCCCAGCATTTT. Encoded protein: CASRVQHNQPQHF. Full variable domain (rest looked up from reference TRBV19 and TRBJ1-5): DGGITQSPKYLFRKEGQNVTLSCEQNLNHDAMYWYRQDPGQGLRLIYYSQIVNDFQKGDIAEGYSVSREKKESFPLTVTSAQKNPTAFYLCASRVQHNQPQHFGDGTRLSIL.

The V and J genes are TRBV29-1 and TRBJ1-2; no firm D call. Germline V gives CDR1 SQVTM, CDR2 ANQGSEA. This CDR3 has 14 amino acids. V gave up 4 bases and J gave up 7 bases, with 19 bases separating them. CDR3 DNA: TGCAGCGTTGGCCAAGGCACAGAGGGCCTTGGCTACACCTTC. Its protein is CSVGQGTEGLGYTF.

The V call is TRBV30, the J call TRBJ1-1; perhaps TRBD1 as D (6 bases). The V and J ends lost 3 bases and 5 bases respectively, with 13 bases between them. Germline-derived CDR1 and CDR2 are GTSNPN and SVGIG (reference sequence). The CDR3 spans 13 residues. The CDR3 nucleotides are TGTGCCTGGAGAGGGGGGGTCGGGACTGAAGCTTTCTTT. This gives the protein CAWRGGVGTEAFF.

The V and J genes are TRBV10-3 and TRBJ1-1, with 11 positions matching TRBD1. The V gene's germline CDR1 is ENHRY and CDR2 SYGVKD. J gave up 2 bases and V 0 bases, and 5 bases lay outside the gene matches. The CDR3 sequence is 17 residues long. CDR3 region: CAISESGQGAQNTEAFF. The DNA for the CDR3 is TGTGCCATCAGTGAGTCAGGACAGGGGGCTCAAAACACTGAAGCTTTCTTT.

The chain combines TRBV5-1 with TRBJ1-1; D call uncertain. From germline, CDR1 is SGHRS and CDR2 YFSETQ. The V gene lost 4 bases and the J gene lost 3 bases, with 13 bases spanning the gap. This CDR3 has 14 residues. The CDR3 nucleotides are TGCGCCAGCAGCGTCCCAGGAGGGTACACTGAAGCTTTCTTT. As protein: CASSVPGGYTEAFF.

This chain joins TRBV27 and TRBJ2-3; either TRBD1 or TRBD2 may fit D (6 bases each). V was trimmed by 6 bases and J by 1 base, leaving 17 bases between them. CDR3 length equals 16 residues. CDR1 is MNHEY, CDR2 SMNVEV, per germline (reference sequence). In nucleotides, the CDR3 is TGTGCCAGCAGCCCTGGAGGGGGAAGGGGCACAGATACGCAGTATTTT. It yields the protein CASSPGGGRGTDTQYF.

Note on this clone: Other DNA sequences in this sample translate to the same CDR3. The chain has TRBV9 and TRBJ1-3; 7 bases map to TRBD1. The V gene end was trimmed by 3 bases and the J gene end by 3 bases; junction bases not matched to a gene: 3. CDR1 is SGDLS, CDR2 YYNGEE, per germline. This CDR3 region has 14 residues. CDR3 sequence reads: CASSAGTVGNTIYF. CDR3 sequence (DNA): TGTGCCAGCAGCGCTGGGACAGTTGGAAACACCATATATTTT.

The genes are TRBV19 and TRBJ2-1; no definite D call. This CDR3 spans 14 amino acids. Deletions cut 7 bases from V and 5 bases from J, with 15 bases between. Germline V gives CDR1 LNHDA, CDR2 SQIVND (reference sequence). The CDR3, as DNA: TGTGCCAGTAAGACGAGGAGTTTGGACAATGAGCAGTTCTTC. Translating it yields CASKTRSLDNEQFF.

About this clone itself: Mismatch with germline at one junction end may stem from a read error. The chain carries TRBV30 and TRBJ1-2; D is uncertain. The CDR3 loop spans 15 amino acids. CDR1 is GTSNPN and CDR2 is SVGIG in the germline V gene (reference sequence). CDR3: CTWSARQPTPYGYTF. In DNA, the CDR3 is TGTACCTGGAGCGCCCGCCAGCCCACTCCTTATGGCTACACCTTC.

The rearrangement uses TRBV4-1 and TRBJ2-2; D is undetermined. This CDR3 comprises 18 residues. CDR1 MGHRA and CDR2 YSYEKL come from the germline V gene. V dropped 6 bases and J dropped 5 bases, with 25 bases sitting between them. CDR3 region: CASSRLTSAWMETGELFF. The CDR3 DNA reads TGCGCCAGCAGTCGACTTACGTCAGCGTGGATGGAGACCGGGGAGCTGTTTTTT.

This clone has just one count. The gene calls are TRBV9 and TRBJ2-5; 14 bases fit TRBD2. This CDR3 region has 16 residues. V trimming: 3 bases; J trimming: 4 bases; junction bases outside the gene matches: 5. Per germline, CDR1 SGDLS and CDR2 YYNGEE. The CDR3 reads CASSAGLAGVRETQYF. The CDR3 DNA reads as TGTGCCAGCAGCGCGGGACTAGCGGGAGTACGAGAGACCCAGTACTTC.

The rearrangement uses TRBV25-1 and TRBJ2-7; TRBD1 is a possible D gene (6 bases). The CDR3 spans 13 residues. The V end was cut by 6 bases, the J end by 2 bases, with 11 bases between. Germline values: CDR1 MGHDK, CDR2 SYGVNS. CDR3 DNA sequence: TGTGCCAGCAGGTTGGGGGCCACCTACGAGCAGTACTTC. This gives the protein CASRLGATYEQYF.

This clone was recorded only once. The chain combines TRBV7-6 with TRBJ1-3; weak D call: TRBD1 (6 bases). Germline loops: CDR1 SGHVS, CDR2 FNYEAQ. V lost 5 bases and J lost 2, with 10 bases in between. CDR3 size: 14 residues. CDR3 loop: CASSRDRPGNTIYF. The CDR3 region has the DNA TGTGCCAGCAGCCGCGACAGGCCTGGAAACACCATATATTTT.

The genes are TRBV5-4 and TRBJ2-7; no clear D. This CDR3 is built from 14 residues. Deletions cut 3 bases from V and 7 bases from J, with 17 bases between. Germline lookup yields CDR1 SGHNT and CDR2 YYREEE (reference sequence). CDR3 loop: CASSSPDGRREQYF. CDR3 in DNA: TGTGCCAGCAGCTCACCGGACGGCCGCCGGGAGCAGTACTTC.

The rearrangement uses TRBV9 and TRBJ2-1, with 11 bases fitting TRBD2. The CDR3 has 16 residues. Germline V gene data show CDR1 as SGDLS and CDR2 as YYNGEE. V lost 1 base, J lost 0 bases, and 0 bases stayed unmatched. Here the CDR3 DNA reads TGTGCCAGCAGCGTAACTAGCGGGGGCTCCTACAATGAGCAGTTCTTC. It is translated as CASSVTSGGSYNEQFF.

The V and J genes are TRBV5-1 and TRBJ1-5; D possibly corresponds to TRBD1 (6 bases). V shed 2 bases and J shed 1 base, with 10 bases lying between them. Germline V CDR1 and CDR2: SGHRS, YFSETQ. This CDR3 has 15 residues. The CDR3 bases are TGCGCCAGCAGCTTAACGGGGGCAAGCAATCAGCCCCAGCATTTT. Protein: CASSLTGASNQPQHF.

The CDR3 sequence is CASSPRTGLGAIEQFF. CDR3 DNA: TGTGCCAGCTCACCCAGAACAGGGTTAGGGGCAATTGAGCAGTTCTTC. The chain combines TRBV18 with TRBJ2-1; D may be TRBD1 (6 bases). Germline V gene lookup returns CDR1 KGHSH and CDR2 LQKENI. The CDR3 totals 16 residues. Trimming took off 3 bases at V and 9 bases at J, with 21 bases between the two ends.

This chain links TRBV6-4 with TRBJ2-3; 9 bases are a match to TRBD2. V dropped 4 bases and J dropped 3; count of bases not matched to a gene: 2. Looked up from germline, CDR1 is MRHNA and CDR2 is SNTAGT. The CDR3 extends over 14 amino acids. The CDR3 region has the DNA TGTGCCAGCAGTGGGACTAGCGAGACAGATACGCAGTATTTT. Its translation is CASSGTSETDTQYF.

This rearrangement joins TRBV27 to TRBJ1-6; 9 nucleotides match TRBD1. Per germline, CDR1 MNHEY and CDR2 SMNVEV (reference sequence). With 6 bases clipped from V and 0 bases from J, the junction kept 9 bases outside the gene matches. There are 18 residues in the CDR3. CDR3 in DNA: TGTGCCAGCAGCCCCCTCCTGGACAGGGGCTCCTATAATTCACCCCTCCACTTT. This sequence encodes CASSPLLDRGSYNSPLHF.

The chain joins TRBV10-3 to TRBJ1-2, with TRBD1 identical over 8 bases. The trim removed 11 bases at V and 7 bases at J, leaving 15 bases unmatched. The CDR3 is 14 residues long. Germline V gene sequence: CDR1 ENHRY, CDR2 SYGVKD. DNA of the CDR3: TGTGCCTCGTGTGCCGGGACAGGCGGTCCTGGCTACACCTTC. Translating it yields CASCAGTGGPGYTF.